Described below is a single T cell receptor (beta chain) sequence and its context. Germline V gene lookup returns CDR1 GTSNPN and CDR2 SVGIG (reference sequence). The CDR3 totals 12 residues. The V and J ends lost 4 bases and 4 bases, in that order; junction bases with no gene match: 3. The sample originates from a study of blood T cell repertoires in COVID-19. Original processing methods: Reference gene primer amplification yielded estimated nucleated cell counts. Clones were read by immunoSEQ multiplex PCR, and TCRdb kept only the in-frame ones, dropping some. Clonal size and the V and J genes are those of that table, whereas D and trimming came from the DNA. This table holds around 260,000 clones, 84% found once.

V is TRBV30 and J is TRBJ1-2; 7 bases agree with TRBD1. The sequencing input was peripheral blood. This TCR came from a man in his sixties with acute or convalescent COVID-19. CDR3 residues: CAWTGGTYGYTF. The CDR3 nucleotides are TGTGCCTGGACAGGGGGGACCTATGGCTACACCTTC.